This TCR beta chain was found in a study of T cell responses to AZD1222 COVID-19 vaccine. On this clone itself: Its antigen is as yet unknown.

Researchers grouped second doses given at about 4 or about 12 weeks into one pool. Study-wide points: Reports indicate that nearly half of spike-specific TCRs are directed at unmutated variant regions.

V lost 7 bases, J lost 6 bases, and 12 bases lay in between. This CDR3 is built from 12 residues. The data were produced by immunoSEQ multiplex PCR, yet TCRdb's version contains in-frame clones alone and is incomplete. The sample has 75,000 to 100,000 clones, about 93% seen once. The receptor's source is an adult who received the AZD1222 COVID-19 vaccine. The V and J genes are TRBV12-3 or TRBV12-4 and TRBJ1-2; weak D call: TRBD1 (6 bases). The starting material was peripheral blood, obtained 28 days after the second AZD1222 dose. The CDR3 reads CASKTGLDGYTF. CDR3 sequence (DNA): TGTGCCAGCAAAACAGGGTTGGATGGCTACACCTTC.